This TCR beta chain was retrieved from a study of tumor and adjacent non-tumor tissue in lung cancer. General study results and limits: Patients with more diverse tumor TCRs had worse survival.

The library came from three nested PCR rounds adapted from ARM-PCR protocols. Each CDR3 protein is one row after TCRdb ran MiXCR on the multiplex PCR reads. The sample lists 40,000 to 50,000 distinct CDR3 sequences, 64% occurring once. The ends lost 9 bases at V and 1 base at J; junction bases unmatched: 11. This CDR3 spans 15 amino acids. The V gene's germline CDR1 is MNHNY and CDR2 SVGAGI (reference sequence). This sample's RNA came from whole unsorted tissue. More than 3 cm separated this lung sample from the edge of the tumor. With regard to this clonotype: Its target is unknown. Because the CDR3 is missing its conserved closing phenylalanine or tryptophan, this is likely a read error.

The receptor was derived from a woman between 65 and 79 years old with non-small cell lung cancer. The specimen was distant non-tumor lung tissue. The chain recombines TRBV6-6 with TRBJ2-7; 8 bases map to TRBD1. The CDR3 bases are TGTGCCAGAAGTAGAGCCGGGACAGGTTCCTACGAGCAGTACTTA. This translates into CARSRAGTGSYEQYL.